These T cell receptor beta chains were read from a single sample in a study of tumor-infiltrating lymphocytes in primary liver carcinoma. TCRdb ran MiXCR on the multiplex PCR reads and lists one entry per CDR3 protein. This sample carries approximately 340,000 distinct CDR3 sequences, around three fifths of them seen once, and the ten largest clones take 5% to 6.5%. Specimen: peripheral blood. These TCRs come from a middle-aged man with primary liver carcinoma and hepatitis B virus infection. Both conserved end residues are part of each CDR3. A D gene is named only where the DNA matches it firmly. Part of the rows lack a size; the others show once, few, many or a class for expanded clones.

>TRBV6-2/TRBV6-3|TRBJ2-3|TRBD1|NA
TGTGCCAGCGGCCCCCGGGACAGGGTCCGCTTCACAGATACGCAGTATTTT
CASGPRDRVRFTDTQYF
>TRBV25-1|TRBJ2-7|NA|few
TGTGCCAGCAGTGAGCCAGGGGCGAGGGGCTACGAGCAGTACTTC
CASSEPGARGYEQYF
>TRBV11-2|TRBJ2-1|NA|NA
TGTGCCAGCTGCCCCCGGGCATCCATTGAGCAGTTCTTC
CASCPRASIEQFF
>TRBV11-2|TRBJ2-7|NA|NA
NA
CASSLWGQGAYKHYF
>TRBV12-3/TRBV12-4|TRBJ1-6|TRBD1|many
TGTGCCAGCAGTTTCGACAGGGGCAATTCACCCCTCCACTTT
CASSFDRGNSPLHF
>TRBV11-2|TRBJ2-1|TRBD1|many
TGTGCCAGCAGCTCTCTCATCCCGGGACAGGGTCTCAATGAGCAGTTCTTC
CASSSLIPGQGLNEQFF
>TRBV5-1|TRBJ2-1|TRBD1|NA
TGCGCCAGCAGCACTACAGGGGGGTCCTCCTACAATGAGCAGTTCTTC
CASSTTGGSSYNEQFF
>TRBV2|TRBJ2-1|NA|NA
TGTGCCAGCAGGGCTTTAAACTCCTACAATGAGAAGTTCTTC
CASRALNSYNEKFF
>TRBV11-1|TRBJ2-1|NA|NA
TGTGCCAGCAGCTTAGCAGAAAGGTCAGGAGAGAATGAGCAGTTCTTC
CASSLAERSGENEQFF
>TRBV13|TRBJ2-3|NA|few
TGTGCCAGCAGGTCCCGTGAGATCAGTACGCAGTATTTT
CASRSREISTQYF
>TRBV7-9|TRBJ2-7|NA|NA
TGTGCCAGCAGCTTAGATTTCCTCGCCTACGAGCAGTACTTC
CASSLDFLAYEQYF
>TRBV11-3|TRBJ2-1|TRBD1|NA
TGTGCCAGCAGCCTAGGGGGACAGGGGGCTTACAATCAGCAGTTCTTC
CASSLGGQGAYNQQFF
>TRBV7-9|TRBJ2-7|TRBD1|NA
TGTGCCAGCAGTTCCTCTCAGACAGGGTCCTACGAGCAGTACTTC
CASSSSQTGSYEQYF
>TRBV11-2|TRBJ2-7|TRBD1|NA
TGTGCCAGCAGCTCAGGTATCAGGACAGGGTCCAAACTCTCCTACGAGCAGTACTTC
CASSSGIRTGSKLSYEQYF
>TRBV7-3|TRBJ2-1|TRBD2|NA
TGTGCCAGCAGCTTAACTAGTCTAGCGGGAGGGCCTCACAATGAGCCGTTCTTC
CASSLTSLAGGPHNEPFF
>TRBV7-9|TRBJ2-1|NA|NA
TGTGCCAGCAGCCTGCACCAGGGACCTCTCTACAATGAGCAGTTCTTC
CASSLHQGPLYNEQFF
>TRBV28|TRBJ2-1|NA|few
TGTGCCAGCAGTTTACACCCTGACGGGCAGTTCTTC
CASSLHPDGQFF
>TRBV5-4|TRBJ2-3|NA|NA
TGTGCCAGCAGCGCCGGCCACGTGGATACGCAGTATTTT
CASSAGHVDTQYF
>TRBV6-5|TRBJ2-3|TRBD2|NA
TGTGCCAGCATCCCCAATAGGGGAGGGCATACACAGTATTTT
CASIPNRGGHTQYF
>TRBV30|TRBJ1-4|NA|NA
TGTGCCTGGATCCAGTCTGGGGAAAAACTGTTTTTT
CAWIQSGEKLFF
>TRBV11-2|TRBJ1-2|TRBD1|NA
TGTGCCAGCAGCTTGGGGACAGGGGACCATGGCTACACCTTC
CASSLGTGDHGYTF
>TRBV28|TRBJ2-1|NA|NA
TGTGCCAGCAGTTTAAACCACATCAATGAGCAGTTCTTC
CASSLNHINEQFF
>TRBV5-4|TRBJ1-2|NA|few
TGTGCCAGCAGCTTGGACAGCATCTATGGCTACACCTTC
CASSLDSIYGYTF
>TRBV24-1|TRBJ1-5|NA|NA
TGTGCCACCAGTGACCACCAGGGCAATCAGCCCCAGCATTTT
CATSDHQGNQPQHF
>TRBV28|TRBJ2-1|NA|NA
TGTGCCAGTATTTTGCAGTTCTTC
CASILQFF
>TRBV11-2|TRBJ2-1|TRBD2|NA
TGTGCCAGCAGCTCGACGGGGACTAGCGGAGACTACCCTGTAAGCTACAAAGAGCAGTTCTTC
CASSSTGTSGDYPVSYKEQFF
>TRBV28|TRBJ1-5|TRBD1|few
TGTGCCAGCAGTTCGGGCGGGACAGTCAATCAGCCCCAGCATTTT
CASSSGGTVNQPQHF
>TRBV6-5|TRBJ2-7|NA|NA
TGTGCCAGCAGTTACTCGGGGGGGGCCCACGAGCAGTACTTC
CASSYSGGAHEQYF
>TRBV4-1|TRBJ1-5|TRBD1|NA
TGCGCCAGCGGCCTCGGACAGGGCAATCAGCCCCAGCATTTT
CASGLGQGNQPQHF
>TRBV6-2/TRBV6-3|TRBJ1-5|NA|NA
TGTGCCAGCAGTCATAAAACAGCGATGGGCAATCAGCGCCAGCATTTT
CASSHKTAMGNQRQHF
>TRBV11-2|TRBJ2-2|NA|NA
TGTGCCAGCAGTCGAGCGACTGGTGGGATCTCCGTGGAGCTGTTTTTT
CASSRATGGISVELFF
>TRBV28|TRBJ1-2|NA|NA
TGTGCCAGCAGTTTAGTGGTGTCGTATGGCTACACCTTC
CASSLVVSYGYTF
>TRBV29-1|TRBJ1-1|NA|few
TGCAGCGTTGTTAAAGACGGGCTAATGAACACTGAAGCTTTCTTT
CSVVKDGLMNTEAFF
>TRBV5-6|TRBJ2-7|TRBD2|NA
TGTGCCAGTAGCAGGATAGCGGGAGAAGGGTTCTACGAGCAGTACTTC
CASSRIAGEGFYEQYF
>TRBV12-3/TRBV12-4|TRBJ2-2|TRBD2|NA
TGTGCCAGCAGCACGACTAGCGGGAGAGACGGGGAGCTGTTTTTT
CASSTTSGRDGELFF
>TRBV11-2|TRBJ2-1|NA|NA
TGTGCCAGCAGCTTGTGGGGCAGTGATGAGCAGTCCTTC
CASSLWGSDEQSF
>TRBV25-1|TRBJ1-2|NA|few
TGTGCCAGCAGGCGCAGCACTAACTATGGCTACACCTTC
CASRRSTNYGYTF
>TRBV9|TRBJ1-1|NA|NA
TGTGCCAGCAGCGTGGACCCTTCTTCAGGGGTGAACACTGAAGCTTTCTTT
CASSVDPSSGVNTEAFF
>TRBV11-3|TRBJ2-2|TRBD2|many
TGTGCCAGCAGCCCGGGACTAGCGGACACCGGGGAGCTGTTTTTT
CASSPGLADTGELFF
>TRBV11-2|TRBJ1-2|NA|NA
TGTGCCAGGAGCCCAGCGTACGGCTACGCCTTC
CARSPAYGYAF
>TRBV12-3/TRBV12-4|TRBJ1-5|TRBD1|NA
TGTGTCAGCAGTTCCGGGACAGTGGATCAGCCCCAGCATTTT
CVSSSGTVDQPQHF
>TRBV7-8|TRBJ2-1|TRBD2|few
TGTGCCAGCAGCCCAACCGGGACTAGCGGCAATGAGCAGTTCTTC
CASSPTGTSGNEQFF
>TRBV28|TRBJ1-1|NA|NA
TGTGCCAGCAGGCCGGGGGGGCTTGAAGCTATCTTT
CASRPGGLEAIF
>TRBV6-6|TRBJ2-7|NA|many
TGTGCCAGCAGTTACGTGGGCAGAACCTACGAGCAGTACTTC
CASSYVGRTYEQYF
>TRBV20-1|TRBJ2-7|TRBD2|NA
TGCAGTGCTAGAGATAGCGGGAGAATCTACGAGCAGTACTTC
CSARDSGRIYEQYF
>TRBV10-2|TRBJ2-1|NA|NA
TGCACCAGCTCTCCAAATCAGGAGCAGTTCTTC
CTSSPNQEQFF
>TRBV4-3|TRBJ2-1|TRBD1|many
TGCGCCAGCAGCCAAGGGACAGGAACCTACAATGAGCAGTTCTTC
CASSQGTGTYNEQFF
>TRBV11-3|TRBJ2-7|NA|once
TGTGCCAGCATCTTAAGGCGAAGCTCCTACGAGCAGTACTTC
CASILRRSSYEQYF
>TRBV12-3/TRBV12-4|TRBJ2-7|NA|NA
TGTGCCAGCAGTTTATCTGAAGGGGTTAACTACGAGCAGTACTTT
CASSLSEGVNYEQYF
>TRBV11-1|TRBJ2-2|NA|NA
TGTGCCAGCAGCTACCAACAGGTGAACACCGGTGAGCTGTTTTTT
CASSYQQVNTGELFF
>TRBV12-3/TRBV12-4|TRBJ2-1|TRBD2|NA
TGTGCCAGCAGCATTAGCGGGACCCCCTACAATAAGCAGTTCTTC
CASSISGTPYNKQFF
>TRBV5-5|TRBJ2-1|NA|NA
TGTGCCAACAGCTTGGCGCACTTCAATGAGCAGTTCTTC
CANSLAHFNEQFF
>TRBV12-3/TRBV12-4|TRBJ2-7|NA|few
TGTGCCAGCAGTTTGATCGGGGGTGGGAACGAGCAGTACTTC
CASSLIGGGNEQYF